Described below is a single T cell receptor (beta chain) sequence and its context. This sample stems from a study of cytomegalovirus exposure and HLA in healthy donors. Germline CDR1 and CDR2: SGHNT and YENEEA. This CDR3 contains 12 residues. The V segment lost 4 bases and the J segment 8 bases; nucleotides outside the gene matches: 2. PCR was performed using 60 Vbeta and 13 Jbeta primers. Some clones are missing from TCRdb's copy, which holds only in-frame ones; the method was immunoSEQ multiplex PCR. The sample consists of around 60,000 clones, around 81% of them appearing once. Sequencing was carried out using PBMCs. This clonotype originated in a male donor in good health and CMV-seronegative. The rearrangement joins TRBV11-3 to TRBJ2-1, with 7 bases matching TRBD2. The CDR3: CASSSSGDEQFF. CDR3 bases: TGTGCCAGCAGCTCTAGCGGCGATGAGCAGTTCTTC.